The clone carrying this T cell receptor beta chain was seen many times. This specimen belongs to a study of metastatic and nonmetastatic thyroid tumors. All patients were untreated before thyroid surgery. TCRdb re-clonotyped the PCR reads through MiXCR. The data contain about 32,000 clones, approximately 7% of them singletons. The CDR3 sequence is 11 residues long. Germline V lookup: CDR1 SGHAT, CDR2 FQDESV (reference sequence). The V end was cut by 5 bases, the J end by 7 bases, with 9 bases between. The material sequenced was blood. The sequence was obtained from a female donor with papillary thyroid cancer or a benign thyroid nodule (not recorded which). Some clones in this sample may be carry-over from other donors' samples. The V gene is TRBV11-1, the J gene TRBJ2-7; D unclear. CDR3 protein: CASSNRREQYF. CDR3 sequence (DNA): TGTGCCAGCAGCAACCGGAGAGAGCAGTACTTC.